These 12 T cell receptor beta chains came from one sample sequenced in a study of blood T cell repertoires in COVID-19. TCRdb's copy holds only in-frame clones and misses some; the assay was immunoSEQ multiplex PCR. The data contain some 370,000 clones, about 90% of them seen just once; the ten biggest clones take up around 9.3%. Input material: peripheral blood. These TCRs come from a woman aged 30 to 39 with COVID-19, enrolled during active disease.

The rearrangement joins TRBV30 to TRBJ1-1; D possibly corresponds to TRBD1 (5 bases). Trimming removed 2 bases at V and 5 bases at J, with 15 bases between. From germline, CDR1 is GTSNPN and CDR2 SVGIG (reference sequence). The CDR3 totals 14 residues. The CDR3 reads CAWSNGGERTEAFF. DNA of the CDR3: TGTGCCTGGAGTAATGGGGGGGAGAGGACTGAAGCTTTCTTT.

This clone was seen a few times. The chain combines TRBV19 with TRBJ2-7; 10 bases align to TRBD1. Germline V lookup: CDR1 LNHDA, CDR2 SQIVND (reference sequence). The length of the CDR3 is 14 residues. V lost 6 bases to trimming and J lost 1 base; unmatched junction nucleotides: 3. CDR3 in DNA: TGTGCCAGTAGCCTGGGACAGGGGTCCTACGAGCAGTACTTC. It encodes CASSLGQGSYEQYF.

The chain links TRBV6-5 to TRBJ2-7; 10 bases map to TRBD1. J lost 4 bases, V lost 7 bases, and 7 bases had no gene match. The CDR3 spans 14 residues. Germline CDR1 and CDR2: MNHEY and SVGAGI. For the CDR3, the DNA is TGTGCCAGCACCAGGGGACAGGGGACGTACGAGCAGTACTTC. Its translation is CASTRGQGTYEQYF.

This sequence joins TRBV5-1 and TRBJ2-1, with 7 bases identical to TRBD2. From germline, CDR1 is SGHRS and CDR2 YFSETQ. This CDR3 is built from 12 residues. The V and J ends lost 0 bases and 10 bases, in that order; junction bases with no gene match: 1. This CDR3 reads CASSLEGLEQFF. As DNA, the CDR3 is TGCGCCAGCAGCTTGGAGGGACTAGAGCAGTTCTTC.

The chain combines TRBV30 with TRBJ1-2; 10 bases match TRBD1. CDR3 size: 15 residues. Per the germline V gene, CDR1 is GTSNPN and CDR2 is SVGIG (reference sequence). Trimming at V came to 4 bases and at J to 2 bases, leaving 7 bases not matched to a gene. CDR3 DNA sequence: TGTGCCTGGACTACCGGGACAGGGGCGAACTATGGCTACACCTTC. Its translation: CAWTTGTGANYGYTF.

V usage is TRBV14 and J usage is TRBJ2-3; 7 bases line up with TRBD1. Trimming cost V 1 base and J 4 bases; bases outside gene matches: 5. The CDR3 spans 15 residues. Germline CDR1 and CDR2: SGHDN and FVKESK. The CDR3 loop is CASSQGDRMADTQYF. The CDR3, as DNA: TGTGCCAGCAGCCAAGGGGACAGAATGGCAGATACGCAGTATTTT.

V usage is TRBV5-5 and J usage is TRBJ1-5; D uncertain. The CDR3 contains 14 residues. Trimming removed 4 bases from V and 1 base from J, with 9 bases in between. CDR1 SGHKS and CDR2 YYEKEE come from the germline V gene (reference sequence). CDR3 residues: CASSPRWSNQPQHF. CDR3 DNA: TGTGCCAGCAGCCCTCGGTGGAGCAATCAGCCCCAGCATTTT.

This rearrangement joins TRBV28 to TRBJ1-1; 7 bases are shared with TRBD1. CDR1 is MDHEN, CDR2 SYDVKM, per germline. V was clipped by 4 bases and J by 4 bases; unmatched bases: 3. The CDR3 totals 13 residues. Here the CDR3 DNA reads TGTGCCAGCAGTTCGGCAGGGGGCACTGAAGCTTTCTTT. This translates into CASSSAGGTEAFF.

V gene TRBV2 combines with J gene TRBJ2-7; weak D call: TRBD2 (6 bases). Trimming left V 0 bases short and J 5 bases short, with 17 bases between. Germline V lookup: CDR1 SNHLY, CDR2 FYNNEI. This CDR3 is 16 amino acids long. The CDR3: CASSEAMWGERDEQYF. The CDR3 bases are TGTGCCAGCAGTGAAGCTATGTGGGGGGAGAGGGACGAGCAGTACTTC.

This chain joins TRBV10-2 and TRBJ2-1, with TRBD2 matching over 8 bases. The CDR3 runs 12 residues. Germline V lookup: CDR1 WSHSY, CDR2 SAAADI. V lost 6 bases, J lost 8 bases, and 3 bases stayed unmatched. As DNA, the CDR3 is TGCGCCAGCAGAGCGGGAGTTGATGAGCAGTTCTTC. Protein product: CASRAGVDEQFF.

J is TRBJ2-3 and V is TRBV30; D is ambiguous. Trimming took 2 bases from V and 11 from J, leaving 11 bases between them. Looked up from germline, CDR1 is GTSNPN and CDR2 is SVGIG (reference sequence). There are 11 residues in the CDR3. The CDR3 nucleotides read TGTGCCTGGAGTCCCTCCTGGAGGCAGTATTTT. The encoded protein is CAWSPSWRQYF.

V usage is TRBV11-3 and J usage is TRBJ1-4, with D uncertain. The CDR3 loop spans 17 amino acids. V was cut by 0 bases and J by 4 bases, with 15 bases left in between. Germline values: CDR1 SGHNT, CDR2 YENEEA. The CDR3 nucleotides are TGTGCCAGCAGCTTAGACGAGAGAAGAGGTGGTAATGAAAAACTGTTTTTT. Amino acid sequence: CASSLDERRGGNEKLFF. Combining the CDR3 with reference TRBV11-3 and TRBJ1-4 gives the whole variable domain EAGVVQSPRYKIIEKKQPVAFWCNPISGHNTLYWYLQNLGQGPELLIRYENEEAVDDSQLPKDRFSAERLKGVDSTLKIQPAELGDSAVYLCASSLDERRGGNEKLFFGSGTQLSVL.